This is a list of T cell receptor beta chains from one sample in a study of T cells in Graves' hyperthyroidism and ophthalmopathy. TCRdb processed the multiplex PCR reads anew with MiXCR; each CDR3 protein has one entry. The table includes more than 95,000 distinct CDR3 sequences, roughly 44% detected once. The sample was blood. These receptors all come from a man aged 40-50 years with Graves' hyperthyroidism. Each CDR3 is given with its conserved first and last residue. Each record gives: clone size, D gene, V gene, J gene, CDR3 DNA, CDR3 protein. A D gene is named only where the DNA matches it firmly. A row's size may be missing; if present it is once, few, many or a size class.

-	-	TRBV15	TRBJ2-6	TGTGCCACCAGCAGAGGGGCTTCTGGGGCCAACGTCCTGACTTTC	CATSRGASGANVLTF
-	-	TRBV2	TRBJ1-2	TGTGTCAGCATTGGGATAGTCTATGACTACACCTTC	CVSIGIVYDYTF
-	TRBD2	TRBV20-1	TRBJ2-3	TGCAGTGCTAGAGGGACTAGCGGCACAGATACGCAGTATTTT	CSARGTSGTDTQYF
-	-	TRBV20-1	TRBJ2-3	TGCAGTGCTATCGATTGGAATGAGCAGTATTTT	CSAIDWNEQYF
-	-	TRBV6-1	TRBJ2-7	TGTGCCAGCAATGGACAGTACTTC	CASNGQYF
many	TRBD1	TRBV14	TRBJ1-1	TGTGCCAGCAGCCACCTAGGGCAGGGGGCCTCTGAAGCTTTCTTT	CASSHLGQGASEAFF
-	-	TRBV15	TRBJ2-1	TGTGCCACCAGCAGAGAGCCCCACGGGCGGGTCTACAATGAGCAGTTCTTC	CATSREPHGRVYNEQFF
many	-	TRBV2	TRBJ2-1	TGTGCCAGCAGAGGGGACTCCCGGTACAATGAGCAGTTCTTC	CASRGDSRYNEQFF
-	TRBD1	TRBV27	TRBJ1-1	TGTGCCAGCAGTTTAAAGGGACAGGGGAACACTGAAGCTTTCTTT	CASSLKGQGNTEAFF
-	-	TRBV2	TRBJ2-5	TGTGCCAGCACTGGGGTGCTCTTC	CASTGVLF
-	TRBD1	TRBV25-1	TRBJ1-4	TGTGCCAGCAGTTTATCAGGGACAGGGAGGTCTAATGAAAAACTGTTTTTT	CASSLSGTGRSNEKLFF
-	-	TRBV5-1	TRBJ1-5	TGTGCCAGCAGTGTGACAGACGTTTATAGCAATCAGCCCCGGCATTTT	CASSVTDVYSNQPRHF
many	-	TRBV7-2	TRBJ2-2	TGTGCCAGCAGCTTAGGCAGGGTGAACACCGGGGAGCTGTTTTTT	CASSLGRVNTGELFF
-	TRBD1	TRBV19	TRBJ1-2	TGTGCCAGTAGTCCGCGGGACAGCTATGGCTACACCTTC	CASSPRDSYGYTF
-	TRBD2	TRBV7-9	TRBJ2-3	TGTGCCAGCAGCCCAGGACTAGCGGGGGGGGAGGACAATGAGCAGTATTTT	CASSPGLAGGEDNEQYF
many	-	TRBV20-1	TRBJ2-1	TGCAGTGCTAGAGATCTCTTCTCTGGGGATGAGCAGTTCTTC	CSARDLFSGDEQFF
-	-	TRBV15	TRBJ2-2	TGTGCCACCAGCAGTGAGTCGGGCCTTACACAGAACGGGGAGCTGTTTTTT	CATSSESGLTQNGELFF
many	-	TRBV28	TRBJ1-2	TGTGCCACCCGACCGTCACCTTTATATGGCTACACCTTC	CATRPSPLYGYTF
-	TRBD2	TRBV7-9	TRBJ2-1	TGTGCCAGCAGCTTAGGGACTAGCGGGACCTTCAATGAGCAGTTCTTC	CASSLGTSGTFNEQFF
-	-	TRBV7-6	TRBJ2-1	TGTGCCAGCAGCGACGCAATGAACGATGAGCAGTTCTTC	CASSDAMNDEQFF
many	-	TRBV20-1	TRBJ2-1	TGCAGTGCTAGGGGGGGAGGAAGCTCCTACAATGAGCAGTTCTTC	CSARGGGSSYNEQFF
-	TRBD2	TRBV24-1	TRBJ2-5	TGTGCCACCAAGGGACTAGCGGGCCAAGAGACCCAGTACTTC	CATKGLAGQETQYF
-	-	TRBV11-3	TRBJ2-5	TGTGCCAGCAGCTTCGGTCCCTCTGGCTACCAAGAGACCCAGTACTTC	CASSFGPSGYQETQYF
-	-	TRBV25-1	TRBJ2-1	TGTGCCAGTAACGCCCCTCATGAGCAGTTCTTC	CASNAPHEQFF
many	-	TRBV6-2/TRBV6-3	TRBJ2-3	TGTGCCAGCAGTTATAGAGACACTAGCACAGATACGCAGTATTTT	CASSYRDTSTDTQYF
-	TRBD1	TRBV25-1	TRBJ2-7	TGTGCCAGCGGTCCCGGGGACAGCCGAGTCAACGAGCAGTACTTC	CASGPGDSRVNEQYF
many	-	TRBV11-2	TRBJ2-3	TGTGCCAGCAGCGCCGACTACCGTAGCACAGATACGCAGTATTTT	CASSADYRSTDTQYF
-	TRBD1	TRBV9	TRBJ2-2	TGTGCCAGCAGCTCCCGGACAGGGGGCGAGGGCGGGGAGCTGTTTTTT	CASSSRTGGEGGELFF
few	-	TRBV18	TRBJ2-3	TGTGCCAGCTCACCACCGGTGCTCACAGATACGCAGTATTTT	CASSPPVLTDTQYF
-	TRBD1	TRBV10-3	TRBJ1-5	TGTGCCATCAGGGGACAGGGGTGGAATCAGCCCCAGCATTTT	CAIRGQGWNQPQHF
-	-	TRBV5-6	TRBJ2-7	TGTGCCAGCAGCGGGCGGGACAGCGCCTACGAGCAGTACTTC	CASSGRDSAYEQYF
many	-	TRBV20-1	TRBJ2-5	TGCAGTGCTAGAACAGGGTACCAAGAGACCCAGTACTTC	CSARTGYQETQYF
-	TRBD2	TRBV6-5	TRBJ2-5	TGTGCCACCCTCCGGGACGGCGGGAGGATTGGCGAGACCCAGTACTTC	CATLRDGGRIGETQYF
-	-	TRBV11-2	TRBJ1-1	TGTGCCAGCAGCTGGGCAGGGATGGACACTGAAGCTTTCTTT	CASSWAGMDTEAFF
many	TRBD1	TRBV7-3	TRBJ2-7	TGTGCCAGCAGCTTAAAGGGACAGGTAGGGTACGAGCAGTACTTC	CASSLKGQVGYEQYF
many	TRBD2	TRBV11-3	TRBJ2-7	TGTGCCAGCAGCTTAGATGGACTAGCGGCCCGGAGCTCCTACGAGCAGTACTTC	CASSLDGLAARSSYEQYF
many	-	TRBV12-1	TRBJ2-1	TGTGCCAGCAGCTCCTCGGGGCCCATCAGGAATGAGCAGTTCTTC	CASSSSGPIRNEQFF
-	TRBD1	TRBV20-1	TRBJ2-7	TGCAGTGCGAGCAGGGGGCTCTACGAGCAGTACTTC	CSASRGLYEQYF
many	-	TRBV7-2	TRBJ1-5	TGTGCCAGCAGCTTAAGTCGGGAGCAGCCCCAGCATTTT	CASSLSREQPQHF
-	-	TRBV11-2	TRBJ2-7	TGTGCCAGCAGCCCCCGAAACCTTTGGACACGGAGTTACGAGCAGTACTTC	CASSPRNLWTRSYEQYF
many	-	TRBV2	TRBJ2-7	TGTGCCACTTCAGAGACAGTCTCCTACGAGCAGTACTTC	CATSETVSYEQYF
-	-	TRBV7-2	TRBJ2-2	TGTGCCAGCAGCCTAGTTGGGTGCGGGGAGCTGTTTTTT	CASSLVGCGELFF
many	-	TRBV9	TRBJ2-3	TGTGCCAGCAGCGCGCCCCGGTGGGGAGGTTTGCCAGATACGCAGTATTTT	CASSAPRWGGLPDTQYF
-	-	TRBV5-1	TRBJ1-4	TGCGCCAGCCAACCTCGCCGTGGGGGCGATAATGAAAAACTCTTTTTT	CASQPRRGGDNEKLFF
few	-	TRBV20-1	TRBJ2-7	TGCGGTGCTAGGAAGGGGGTCAGGGACGAGCAGTACTTC	CGARKGVRDEQYF
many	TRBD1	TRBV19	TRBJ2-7	TGTGCCAGTAGTTTAGGGACAGGCGTAGCCTACGAGCAGTACTTC	CASSLGTGVAYEQYF
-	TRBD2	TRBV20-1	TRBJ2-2	TGCGGTGCCCAGGGACTAGCGGGCCCCGGGGAGCTGTTTTTT	CGAQGLAGPGELFF
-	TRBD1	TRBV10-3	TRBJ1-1	TGTGCAATCAGGACAGGGAGCTGGAACACTGAAGCTTTCTTT	CAIRTGSWNTEAFF
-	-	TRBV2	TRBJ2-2	TGTGCCAGCAGTGGGATCCCAACTAACACCGGGGGGCTGTTTTTT	CASSGIPTNTGGLFF
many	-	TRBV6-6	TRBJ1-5	TGTGCCAGCAGCTACCCAACCCAGCCCCAGCATTTT	CASSYPTQPQHF
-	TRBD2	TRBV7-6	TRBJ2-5	TGTGCCAGCAGCATCACTAGCGGGGGGGAGACCCAGTACTTC	CASSITSGGETQYF
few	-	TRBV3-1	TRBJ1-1	TGTGCCAGCAGCCACGGGACCAGAGATGAAGCTTTCTTT	CASSHGTRDEAFF
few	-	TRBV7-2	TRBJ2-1	TGTGCCAGCAGCCTACCGACTTCCTACAATGAGCAGTTCTTC	CASSLPTSYNEQFF
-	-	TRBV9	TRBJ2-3	TGTGCCAGCAGCGTTCAGGGGGGGGAAGATACGCAGTATTTT	CASSVQGGEDTQYF
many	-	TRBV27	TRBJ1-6	TGTGCCAGCAGTTACGGAGGTAATTCACCCCTCCACTTT	CASSYGGNSPLHF